This T cell receptor (beta chain) was obtained from a study of blood T cell repertoires in COVID-19. Study as a whole: Spain, Italy and the United States supplied samples that represented acute and convalescent COVID-19. Sources were T cells, B-cell-depleted T cells, or PBMCs; the material itself was cDNA or gDNA.

The authors' processing: Amplification of reference gene primers provided the estimated nucleated cell counts. Using immunoSEQ multiplex PCR, the repertoire was profiled, and TCRdb retains in-frame clones only, with some absent. That table is the source of V, J and clone size, and D and trimming were worked out from the DNA. The sample shows under 45,000 clones, approximately 86% of them seen only once. The length of the CDR3 is 12 residues. Germline CDR1 reads MNHEY; CDR2 reads SVGAGI. The trim removed 4 bases at V and 10 bases at J, leaving 2 bases unmatched. The sample comprised peripheral blood. The sequence was collected from a man aged 35-49 years with active COVID-19. The V and J genes are TRBV6-5 and TRBJ2-1; 9 nucleotides align to TRBD2. Written as DNA, the CDR3 is TGTGCCAGCAGTTTAGCGGGAGAAGAGCAGTTCTTC. This gives the protein CASSLAGEEQFF.